This paragraph covers one TCR beta chain sequence. This clonotype has only a few counts. There is no known antigen for this receptor. Qualities for individual bases were not recorded, and no much larger clone is one base off. Taken from the germline V gene, the CDR1 and CDR2 loops are SGHTA and FQGNSA. Counted from cysteine to phenylalanine, this CDR3 has 14 amino acids. Just CDR3 DNA is preserved here, 42 bases in frame from base 1. Compared with germline, V lacks 5 bases and J lacks 5 bases; bases without a gene match: 8. This entry comes from a study of vaccination and CD4 T cells after COVID-19 (dated by TCRdb to between 2021 and 2023). Context from the whole study: The convalescent cohort comprised six males and four females, including two Hispanic individuals, seven Caucasians, two Asians and one multiracial person. Each participant got two doses of either the Pfizer-BioNTech BNT162b2 vaccine (n=8) or the Moderna mRNA-1273 vaccine (n=2). Post-COVID blood samples were collected from convalescent patients a median of about 92 days after diagnosis, with a range of about 35 to 170 days. Post-vaccine blood samples were taken a median of around 77 days after the second vaccine dose, with a range of 14 to 241 days. Culture stimuli were overlapping spike peptide pools from SARS-CoV-2 and from the common cold coronaviruses HCoV-NL63, HCoV-OC43 and HCoV-229E. As controls, cultures received a CEFX viral epitope pool (the positive control), an HIV-1 Nef peptide pool (the negative control), or no peptide at all. The spike-specific CD4+ TCR repertoire was compared before and after mRNA vaccination in approximately 9 COVID-19 convalescent patients and a few infection-naive healthy vaccine recipients.

The method was PCR. TCR sequencing of DNA from cultured CD4+ T cells used the Oncomine TCR Beta short-read assay at the Johns Hopkins FTIC core. The QIAamp micro DNA kit was used to extract genomic DNA from the cultured CD4+ T cells. Oncomine TCR Beta libraries from cultured CD4+ T cells were pooled with unique dual indexes and sequenced on an Illumina iSeq 100. As for the authors' bioinformatics: Non-productive sequences were removed, and CDR3s not starting with C, not ending with F or W, or shorter than 7 amino acids were discarded. Antigen-specific clonotypes were identified using the MANAFEST web application through comparison of peptide-stimulated wells with reference and other culture wells. For a clone to be called positive, the clone needed an FDR below 0.05, an odds ratio above 5, and a productive frequency above 0.1% in at least two of three replicate wells. Cross-reactive clonotypes were defined as significantly expanded in both SARS-CoV-2 spike wells and at least one common cold coronavirus spike condition. CDR3 homology was assessed with Levenshtein distances (stringdist) and unrooted phylogenetic trees (ape) in R version 3.6.1. TCRdb trimmed the raw reads at Q25, called clones with MiXCR and kept productive beta chains. Rows are combined by CDR3 protein, so each entry shows the most common genes and DNA. The V and J calls were not made by the authors but by TCRdb's processing. In all, the sample holds about 19,000 distinct CDR3 sequences, and roughly 78% of those were seen once. The ten largest clones add up to 15% to 20% of the sample.

General findings and caveats noted by the study authors: The median number of SARS-CoV-2-reactive clonotypes rose from about 23 after infection to a few dozen after vaccination, but the change was not significant. The study included relatively few convalescent patients and did not analyze early timepoints after natural infection. Of the vaccine-specific clones in convalescent patients, 304 of 307, or nearly all, reacted only to SARS-CoV-2 spike and did not cross-react with common cold coronaviruses. In convalescent patients, a median about 86% of post-vaccine SARS-CoV-2-reactive clones were detected only after vaccination, suggesting vaccine-specific priming.

According to the study, the label for this sample's treatment or condition signals: roughly 11-day PBMC culture with coronavirus spike peptide pools or control peptides (ViraFEST assay). The ViraFEST assay, used in the study, expanded antigen-specific T cells with peptide pools and then identified the expanded clonotypes through TCR sequencing. Healthy vaccine recipients had no prior SARS-CoV-2 infection, confirmed by negative nucleocapsid antibody tests before and after vaccination. PBMCs were cultured at approximately 2 million per well in IMDM supplemented with about 5% human AB serum and around 10 IU/ml IL-2, with approximately 11 ug/ml peptide pools added. On days 3 and 7, half of the culture medium was replaced with fresh IL-2-containing medium. After 10 days of culture, CD4+ T cells were isolated by negative selection with the EasySep CD4+ T cell isolation kit. Ficoll-Paque Plus gradient centrifugation was used to isolate PBMCs from whole blood, and the isolated PBMCs were then either used fresh or cryopreserved at -140C. In general, triplicate wells were set up for every culture condition.

The receptor was derived from a human donor who received a COVID-19 vaccine. Sequencing used CD4+ T cells from blood, cultured in vitro, obtained after SARS-CoV-2 vaccination. Recombination joined TRBV7-2 with TRBJ2-5, with 7 middle bases fitting TRBD1. The sequenced DNA is TGTGCCAGCAGCCGGATGGACAGGAGGGAGACCCAGTACTTC. Its translation is CASSRMDRRETQYF.